The rows below give T cell receptor beta chains drawn from one sample of a study of identical twins. TCRdb redid the calling of the 5' RACE reads with MiXCR, one entry per CDR3 protein. This sample has a few hundred thousand distinct CDR3 sequences; roughly 26% occur once, and the top ten carry about 2.9%. The same sample was also studied in work on T cells expressing NK-cell markers.

Material for sequencing was CD4+ T cells sorted from blood. Source of these receptors: a woman aged 18-35 years in good health. Both conserved end residues are part of each CDR3. The order of the fields is D gene, J gene, clone size, V gene, CDR3 DNA, CDR3 protein. The D gene is left open where the match is weak. Clone size appears in some rows only: once, few, many, or a class for an expanded clone.

>TRBD2|TRBJ2-1|-|TRBV5-1
TGCGCCAGCAGCTCCCCGACTAGCGGCAATGAGCAGTTCTTC
CASSSPTSGNEQFF
>TRBD1|TRBJ2-4|few|TRBV6-1
TGTGCCAGCGCCTCGACAGGGGGCAGAAACATTCAGTACTTC
CASASTGGRNIQYF
>TRBD2|TRBJ2-1|-|TRBV6-5
TGTGCCAGCAGTTACTTGGCGGGGGGCCGGGACAATGAGCAGTTCTTC
CASSYLAGGRDNEQFF
>TRBD2|TRBJ2-1|few|TRBV5-4
TGTGCCAGCAGCTTGAGTCTAGCGGGGTCTGAGCAGTTCTTC
CASSLSLAGSEQFF
>-|TRBJ1-1|few|TRBV7-9
TGTGCCAGCAGCTACATTGAGGGGACTGAAGCTTTCTTT
CASSYIEGTEAFF
>-|TRBJ1-2|-|TRBV5-1
TGCGCCAGCAGCTTTTCCATGGGCCGGGATAACTATGGCTACACCTTC
CASSFSMGRDNYGYTF
>-|TRBJ2-7|-|TRBV20-1
TGCAGTGCTAAGGCAAACAACGAGCAGTACTTC
CSAKANNEQYF
>TRBD1|TRBJ2-7|few|TRBV3-1
TGTGCCAGCAGCCAACTCGGACAGGCCTCCTACGAGCAGTACTTC
CASSQLGQASYEQYF
>-|TRBJ2-1|many|TRBV10-3
TGTGCCATCAGGGAGACTAATTTAATCGATGAGCAGTTCTTC
CAIRETNLIDEQFF
>-|TRBJ1-1|many|TRBV12-3/TRBV12-4
TGTGCCAGCAGTTTTTGGGGCATGCAAGCTTTCTTT
CASSFWGMQAFF
>TRBD1|TRBJ1-1|-|TRBV6-5
TGTGCCAGCAGTTACTCCGGGACAGGGAAGGCGGGAGCTTTCTTT
CASSYSGTGKAGAFF
>-|TRBJ2-5|-|TRBV5-1
TGCGCCAGCAGCCCAACAGCGGGCTATAAAGAGACCCAGTACTTC
CASSPTAGYKETQYF
>-|TRBJ1-1|-|TRBV6-2/TRBV6-3
TGTGCCAGCAGTTACTCTATCAGCAACACTGAAGCTTTCTTT
CASSYSISNTEAFF
>TRBD1|TRBJ1-2|few|TRBV25-1
TGTGCCAGCAGTGAATTGGGTAGGGGGCTCGGCTATGGCTACACCTTC
CASSELGRGLGYGYTF
>TRBD1|TRBJ2-7|-|TRBV3-1
TGTGCCAGCAGCCAATGGACAGGGGGCGGCGAGCAGTACTTC
CASSQWTGGGEQYF
>-|TRBJ2-7|-|TRBV20-1
TGCAGTGCTAGAGTAGGGCGTCAAACCTACGAGCAGTACTTC
CSARVGRQTYEQYF
>-|TRBJ2-3|-|TRBV5-1
TGCGCCAGTAGGTACGGGACAATCACAGATACGCAGTATTTT
CASRYGTITDTQYF
>-|TRBJ2-7|few|TRBV5-1
TGCGCCAGCAGCCTCCTAAGGGCACTTAGGGACGAGCAGTACTTC
CASSLLRALRDEQYF
>-|TRBJ2-2|-|TRBV15
TGTGCCACCAGCCTCTCCGGGGAGCTGTTTTTT
CATSLSGELFF
>-|TRBJ2-3|-|TRBV10-3
TGTGCCATCAGGATCCTCCCCGAGGGAGGTGCAAGGGATACGCAGTATTTT
CAIRILPEGGARDTQYF
>TRBD2|TRBJ2-1|few|TRBV12-5
TGTGCTAGTGGTTTGGTACTCGGTAGCGGGAGTTACAATGAGCAGTTCTTC
CASGLVLGSGSYNEQFF
>-|TRBJ2-7|few|TRBV12-3/TRBV12-4
TGTGCCAGCACCCCGACTACGGCGGGGGCTCAGTACTTC
CASTPTTAGAQYF
>TRBD1|TRBJ2-7|few|TRBV7-9
TGTGCCAGCAGCCAGGGGGTCTACGAGCAGTACTTC
CASSQGVYEQYF
>-|TRBJ2-1|few|TRBV10-3
TGTGCCATCGAGTCTGGCAATGAGCAGTTCTTC
CAIESGNEQFF
>-|TRBJ1-5|many|TRBV12-3/TRBV12-4
TGTGCCAGTTCTGGGGCAGGGAATCAGCCCCAGCATTTT
CASSGAGNQPQHF
>TRBD1|TRBJ2-7|-|TRBV12-3/TRBV12-4
TGTGCCAGCAGTTCTAGGGCCGGGACAGGGGTCCACGAGCAGTACTTC
CASSSRAGTGVHEQYF
>-|TRBJ2-7|few|TRBV10-3
TGTGCCATCAGTGACGGCGGCTCCTACGAGCAGTACTTC
CAISDGGSYEQYF
>-|TRBJ2-7|-|TRBV7-2
TGTGCCAGCAGCTTAGAGGTTCGGGGCGAGCAGTACTTC
CASSLEVRGEQYF
>-|TRBJ2-3|-|TRBV18
TGTGCCAGCTCACCGGCGGGGGCAGGGACAGATACGCAGTATTTT
CASSPAGAGTDTQYF
>-|TRBJ1-5|-|TRBV12-3/TRBV12-4
TGTGCCAGCAGCCACGGACGGATATCAAATCAGCCCCAGCATTTT
CASSHGRISNQPQHF
>-|TRBJ2-1|-|TRBV20-1
TGCAGTGCTTCCCGAGACCCGGCTGAGCAGTTCTTC
CSASRDPAEQFF
>-|TRBJ2-1|-|TRBV20-1
TGCAGTGCTAGAGAGTGGACTAACCCCTACAATGAGCAGTTCTTC
CSAREWTNPYNEQFF
>TRBD1|TRBJ1-2|-|TRBV9
TGTGCCAGCAGCGTAACCGGGACAGGTCATGGCTACACCTTC
CASSVTGTGHGYTF
>-|TRBJ1-2|-|TRBV5-1
TGCGCCAGCAGCTTGGCAGGGCACGGAGACTATGGCTACACCTTC
CASSLAGHGDYGYTF
>-|TRBJ1-5|-|TRBV4-3
TGCGCCAGCAGCCAAGATTTCAGGGGTCAGCCCCAGCATTTT
CASSQDFRGQPQHF
>TRBD1|TRBJ1-5|few|TRBV20-1
TGCAGTGTTCCCGACAGGGCTCTAGGCAATCAGCCCCAGCATTTT
CSVPDRALGNQPQHF
>TRBD1|TRBJ2-3|-|TRBV12-3/TRBV12-4
TGTGCCAGCAGTCCTAACAGGGGGCAGATCACAGATACGCAGTATTTT
CASSPNRGQITDTQYF
>-|TRBJ2-7|-|TRBV6-5
TGTGCCAGCAGTTACTCCCTAACGGACCCCACCCTCGAGCAGTACTTC
CASSYSLTDPTLEQYF
>-|TRBJ2-7|-|TRBV5-5
TGTGCCAGCATCCTGGGACCCGGATCCGAGCAGCACTTC
CASILGPGSEQHF
>-|TRBJ2-1|-|TRBV18
TGTGCCAGCTCACCGGACAGCACCTACAATGAGCAGTTCTTC
CASSPDSTYNEQFF
>TRBD2|TRBJ2-5|-|TRBV20-1
TGCAGTGCTAGAGATCTAGCGGGGGAGGTAGAGACCCAGTACTTC
CSARDLAGEVETQYF
>-|TRBJ2-7|-|TRBV12-3/TRBV12-4
TGTGCCAGCAGAGGACAGCAGAGCTCCTACGAGCAGTACTTC
CASRGQQSSYEQYF
>-|TRBJ1-2|many|TRBV5-1
TGCGCCAGCAGCTTGGATAACTATGGCTACACCTTC
CASSLDNYGYTF
>TRBD2|TRBJ2-2|-|TRBV5-1
TGCGCCAGCAGGACCTCACCGGGGGGCGGGGAGCTGTTTTTT
CASRTSPGGGELFF
>TRBD1|TRBJ2-7|-|TRBV29-1
TGCAGCGTTGGCCCGCAGGGGGCCGAGCAGTACTTC
CSVGPQGAEQYF
>-|TRBJ2-1|-|TRBV28
TGTGCCAGCTCCCGGAGCGGTCAGCAGTTCTTC
CASSRSGQQFF
>TRBD1|TRBJ2-1|-|TRBV6-5
TGTGCCAGCAGTTACCGGGACAGACCAGGGAATGAGCAGTTCTTC
CASSYRDRPGNEQFF
>-|TRBJ1-1|few|TRBV6-1
TGTGCCAGCAGGCCCACCGCGGGTAGGGTGAACACTGAAGCTTTCTTT
CASRPTAGRVNTEAFF
>-|TRBJ2-1|few|TRBV20-1
TGCAGTGCCCTACTGGGCGGTGCCTACAATGAGCAGTTCTTC
CSALLGGAYNEQFF
>-|TRBJ1-1|few|TRBV7-9
TGTGCCAGCAGACTCCCGATCACCCTGAACACTGAAGCTTTCTTT
CASRLPITLNTEAFF
>-|TRBJ2-2|few|TRBV24-1
TGTGCCACCAGTGATACCGGGGTCCTCGGGGAGCTGTTTTTT
CATSDTGVLGELFF
>-|TRBJ1-2|few|TRBV4-3
TGCGCCAGCAGCCAAGATCTTGTTGGGGGCTCAGCTAACTATGGCTACACCTTC
CASSQDLVGGSANYGYTF
>-|TRBJ2-2|-|TRBV5-1
TGCGCCAGCAGCCCTACGACACCCCCCGGGGAGCTGTTTTTT
CASSPTTPPGELFF
>TRBD2|TRBJ2-1|-|TRBV2
TGTGCCAGCAGTTCGGGACTAGCGGCACGCAGGCATGAGCAGTTCTTC
CASSSGLAARRHEQFF
>-|TRBJ1-1|-|TRBV11-2
TGTGCCAGCAGACTCGACGTTATGAACACTGAAGCTTTCTTT
CASRLDVMNTEAFF
>TRBD2|TRBJ2-7|-|TRBV10-3
TGTGCCATCAGTGAGACGAAGCGGGAGAGCTCCTACGAGCAGTACTTC
CAISETKRESSYEQYF
>-|TRBJ2-5|-|TRBV7-2
TGTGCCAGCACCGCGGACCTTCACCCGGAGACCCAGTACTTC
CASTADLHPETQYF